One and the same sample provided the 23 T cell receptor beta chains below, sequenced in a study of beta chain features in type 1 diabetes. General study results and limits: Shorter TCRB CDR3s, moderately but significantly so, marked every one of the four CD4+ subsets in Type 1 diabetes patients.

As every portion of the isolated RNA was reverse transcribed, the sequencing read expressed TCRB transcripts. Produced via immunoSEQ multiplex PCR; TCRdb's table is partial and in-frame only. The sample has about 27,000 clones; around three fifths are singletons. Antigens for these TCRs are unknown. Sequencing was done on a sample of Tregs from blood. These receptors originate from a woman aged 18-29 years with type 1 diabetes.

A remark on this clone: At one end the junction does not follow the germline gene, possibly because of a read error. Other DNA sequences in the sample encode the same CDR3. The chain combines TRBV11-2 with TRBJ2-5; no definite D call. The germline gives CDR1 SGHAT, CDR2 FQNNGV. There are 13 residues in the CDR3. The CDR3 spells CASSLDGQETQYF. CDR3 nucleotides: TGTGCCAGTAGCTTAGACGGGCAAGAGACCCAGTACTTC.

The sample holds one count of this clone. The chain joins TRBV19 to TRBJ2-7; D is possibly TRBD2 (5 bases). This CDR3 spans 15 amino acids. The germline V gene has CDR1 LNHDA and CDR2 SQIVND (reference sequence). With 5 bases removed from V and 4 bases from J, the gap between germline ends came to 18 bases. The CDR3 coding sequence is TGTGCCAGTAGTCGGACGTGGGCTCGGGGTTACGAGCAGTACTTC. Protein sequence: CASSRTWARGYEQYF.

The V gene is TRBV30, the J gene TRBJ1-2; D remains unclear. Germline V gene data show CDR1 as GTSNPN and CDR2 as SVGIG (reference sequence). The CDR3 length is 12 residues. Trimming left V 5 bases short and J 4 bases short, with 11 bases between. In nucleotides, the CDR3 is TGTGCCTGGTTGGGCGATTTCTATGGCTACACCTTC. It codes for CAWLGDFYGYTF.

This clone appeared a single time. The rearrangement joins TRBV6-5 to TRBJ1-3; 7 positions match TRBD1. The CDR3 sequence is 14 residues long. V was clipped by 6 bases and J by 2 bases; unmatched bases: 4. CDR1 and CDR2 (germline): MNHEY, SVGAGI. The CDR3 DNA sequence: TGTGCCAGCAGATTACAGGGGACTGGAAACACCATATATTTT. This encodes CASRLQGTGNTIYF.

This chain links TRBV27 with TRBJ2-1, with 9 bases fitting TRBD2. J was trimmed by 4 bases and V by 4 bases; bases with no gene match: 11. The CDR3 contains 17 residues. Germline V lookup: CDR1 MNHEY, CDR2 SMNVEV (reference sequence). In nucleotides, the CDR3 is TGTGCCAGCAGTTCCCCGGGACTAGCTGGGGGATACAATGAGCAGTTCTTC. Translated, it gives CASSSPGLAGGYNEQFF.

This clone was picked up a small number of times. The chain carries TRBV19 and TRBJ2-2, with unresolved D. V was clipped by 6 bases and J by 2 bases, with 10 bases between them. The germline CDR1 and CDR2 sequences are LNHDA and SQIVND (reference sequence). CDR3 length equals 14 residues. CDR3 sequence reads: CASRGSLNTGELFF. In DNA, the CDR3 is TGTGCCAGTAGGGGCAGCTTAAACACCGGGGAGCTGTTTTTT.

Only one count was recorded for this clone. The genes are TRBV5-1 and TRBJ2-5; tentatively, D is TRBD2 (6 bases). With 1 base removed from V and 1 base from J, the gap between germline ends came to 14 bases. This CDR3 contains 16 residues. Per the germline V gene, CDR1 is SGHRS and CDR2 is YFSETQ. In DNA, the CDR3 is TGCGCCAGCAGCTTGCAGGGTAGCGGAGTCCAAGAGACCCAGTACTTC. It specifies CASSLQGSGVQETQYF.

The rearrangement joins TRBV5-1 to TRBJ2-3, with D hard to call. This CDR3 has 13 amino acids. Germline loops: CDR1 SGHRS, CDR2 YFSETQ. With 3 bases removed from V and 0 bases from J, the gap between germline ends came to 5 bases. CDR3 protein: CASSYSSTDTQYF. CDR3 in DNA: TGCGCCAGCAGCTACTCTAGCACAGATACGCAGTATTTT.

This clone was counted only a few times. CDR3 region: CASSLASSNQPQHF. The CDR3 DNA reads as TGTGCCAGCAGCTTAGCCTCGAGCAATCAGCCCCAGCATTTT. This chain uses TRBV7-9 with TRBJ1-5; unclear D gene. The CDR3 length is 14 residues. The V gene lost 0 bases and the J gene lost 1 base, with 4 bases spanning the gap. Germline CDR1 and CDR2: SEHNR and FQNEAQ (reference sequence).

V is TRBV30 and J is TRBJ2-7; 9 nucleotides match TRBD2. Germline loops: CDR1 GTSNPN, CDR2 SVGIG (reference sequence). This CDR3 has 11 residues. V lost 7 bases to trimming and J lost 6 bases; unmatched junction nucleotides: 4. In DNA form, the CDR3 reads TGTGCCTTAGCGGGAGAGTCCGAGCAGTACTTC. Protein sequence: CALAGESEQYF.

This clone was detected only a few times. This chain joins TRBV7-2 and TRBJ2-3; D gene unclear. Trimming pared 2 bases from V and 0 bases from J, leaving 3 bases between. This CDR3 contains 13 residues. CDR1 and CDR2 (germline): SGHTA, FQGNSA. The CDR3 is CASSLQSTDTQYF. As DNA, the CDR3 is TGTGCCAGCAGCTTACAGAGCACAGATACGCAGTATTTT.

V gene TRBV4-2 combines with J gene TRBJ2-3; 8 positions match TRBD2. Trimming at V came to 1 base and at J to 6 bases, leaving 6 bases not matched to a gene. This CDR3 is built from 15 residues. Germline lookup yields CDR1 LGHNA and CDR2 YNFKEQ. CDR3 sequence (DNA): TGTGCCAGCAGCCAAGCGGGAGGGGGTACGGATACGCAGTATTTT. Translating it yields CASSQAGGGTDTQYF.

The gene calls are TRBV28 and TRBJ2-2; 10 nucleotides line up with TRBD2. CDR1 MDHEN and CDR2 SYDVKM come from the germline V gene. The junction had 6 bases not matched to a gene; V was cut back by 6 bases and J by 5 bases. This CDR3 spans 15 amino acids. This CDR3 reads CASSPLSGRTGELFF. CDR3 nucleotides: TGTGCCAGCAGCCCCCTTAGCGGGAGGACCGGGGAGCTGTTTTTT.

V usage is TRBV18 and J usage is TRBJ1-1; 7 nucleotides align to TRBD1. V lost 7 bases and J lost 1; bases outside the gene matches: 3. Germline CDR1 and CDR2: KGHSH and LQKENI. This CDR3 has 13 amino acids. The CDR3 DNA is TGTGCCAGCTGCCAGGGGGGGAACACTGAAGCTTTCTTT. This translates into CASCQGGNTEAFF.

This rearrangement joins TRBV7-8 to TRBJ2-7, with TRBD1 matching 9 bases. Per germline, CDR1 SGHVS and CDR2 FQNEAQ. This CDR3 is built from 16 residues. Unmatched junction bases numbered 12, after V lost 5 bases and J lost 4 bases. CDR3 protein: CASSPGMGQGGYEQYF. The CDR3 DNA reads as TGTGCCAGCAGCCCCGGGATGGGACAGGGCGGATACGAGCAGTACTTC.

This chain uses TRBV29-1 with TRBJ2-5; D is possibly TRBD2 (5 bases). V lost 5 bases to trimming and J lost 5 bases, with 12 bases between them. The CDR3 loop spans 12 amino acids. The germline V gene encodes CDR1 SQVTM and CDR2 ANQGSEA. The CDR3 reads CSVTTPGETQYF. The CDR3 DNA follows: TGCAGCGTTACAACCCCGGGGGAGACCCAGTACTTC.

The J gene is TRBJ2-5, the V gene TRBV27; D unresolved. Trimming stripped 5 bases from V and 5 bases from J, with 21 bases between. The CDR3 covers 16 residues. Germline loops: CDR1 MNHEY, CDR2 SMNVEV (reference sequence). The CDR3 spells CASSTLALGEWETQYF. The CDR3 bases are TGTGCCAGCAGTACTCTGGCTCTAGGCGAGTGGGAGACCCAGTACTTC.

This rearrangement joins TRBV27 to TRBJ2-2; 7 nucleotides align to TRBD2. The CDR3 is made up of 15 amino acids. Trimming at V came to 4 bases and at J to 3 bases, leaving 5 bases not matched to a gene. Per the germline V gene, CDR1 is MNHEY and CDR2 is SMNVEV (reference sequence). DNA for the CDR3: TGTGCCAGCAGTTGGGGGGGTAGGGACACCGGGGAGCTGTTTTTT. It specifies CASSWGGRDTGELFF.

The chain joins TRBV28 to TRBJ2-1; a weak D match, TRBD2 (6 bases). Trimming took off 1 base at V and 3 bases at J, with 31 bases between the two ends. The germline CDR1 and CDR2 sequences are MDHEN and SYDVKM. CDR3 size: 22 residues. CDR3: CASSLSPGGLRDKLGGYNEQFF. The DNA for the CDR3 is TGTGCCAGCAGTTTATCCCCCGGGGGTTTGCGGGATAAACTGGGAGGCTACAATGAGCAGTTCTTC. Using reference TRBV28 and TRBJ2-1 for the parts outside the CDR3, the full variable domain is DVKVTQSSRYLVKRTGEKVFLECVQDMDHENMFWYRQDPGLGLRLIYFSYDVKMKEKGDIPEGYSVSREKKERFSLILESASTNQTSMYLCASSLSPGGLRDKLGGYNEQFFGPGTRLTVL.

The V call is TRBV5-4, the J call TRBJ2-4; 8 bases are shared with TRBD2. The CDR3 is 13 residues long. CDR1 SGHNT and CDR2 YYREEE come from the germline V gene (reference sequence). V gave up 5 bases and J gave up 3 bases; unmatched junction bases: 1. The CDR3 DNA reads as TGTGCCAGCAGACTAGCGGACAAAAACATTCAGTACTTC. Translating gives CASRLADKNIQYF.

The chain combines TRBV27 with TRBJ1-3, with TRBD1 as a possible D gene (6 bases). The ends were cut back, 2 bases at V and 4 bases at J, with 12 bases in the middle. The CDR3 is 15 amino acids. In germline, CDR1 is MNHEY, CDR2 SMNVEV (reference sequence). CDR3 coding DNA: TGTGCCAGCAGTTTAGTGGGGGCGCCGGGAAACACCATATATTTT. This codes for CASSLVGAPGNTIYF.

This clone was detected a few times. The chain joins TRBV11-2 to TRBJ2-5, with 7 bases matching TRBD1. V lost 1 base, J lost 4 bases, and 6 bases stayed unmatched. From germline, CDR1 is SGHAT and CDR2 FQNNGV. The CDR3 sequence is 15 residues long. CDR3 sequence (DNA): TGTGCCAGCAGCTTAGGAGGGGGCTTCGGAGAGACCCAGTACTTC. It translates to CASSLGGGFGETQYF.

This clone was recorded a few times. The rearrangement uses TRBV28 and TRBJ1-3; 7 bases fit TRBD1. V gave up 5 bases and J gave up 2 bases; unmatched junction bases: 3. The germline CDR1 and CDR2 sequences are MDHEN and SYDVKM. This CDR3 spans 14 amino acids. For the CDR3, the DNA is TGTGCCAGCAGTACAGGGGAGGCTGGAAACACCATATATTTT. Its protein is CASSTGEAGNTIYF.